Below, 9 T cell receptor beta chains from the same sample are listed, as sequenced in a study of cytomegalovirus exposure and HLA in healthy donors. The PCR had 60 Vbeta and 13 Jbeta primers. The method was immunoSEQ multiplex PCR; TCRdb's version includes in-frame clones alone and lacks a portion of them. Of under 200,000 clones in the sample, roughly 85% were seen once. The source material was PBMCs. The receptor set was obtained from a woman aged 45-60 years in good health and CMV-seronegative.

The rearrangement links TRBV6-5 to TRBJ2-7; no clear D. The ends were cut back, 4 bases at V and 2 bases at J, with 9 bases in the middle. Germline CDR1 is MNHEY and CDR2 is SVGAGI. This CDR3 has 13 amino acids. The CDR3 loop reads CASSLRLAYEQYF. The CDR3 coding sequence is TGTGCCAGCAGTTTGAGGCTTGCCTACGAGCAGTACTTC.

The V and J genes are TRBV4-3 and TRBJ2-7, with unresolved D. Trimming left V 1 base short and J 0 bases short, with 10 bases between. Germline assignment: CDR1 LGHNA and CDR2 YSLEER. The CDR3 has 15 residues. Here the CDR3 DNA reads TGCGCCAGCAGCCAAGTGAAGGCAGGCTCCTACGAGCAGTACTTC. As protein: CASSQVKAGSYEQYF.

This chain links TRBV13 with TRBJ1-1, with no clear D. The CDR3 is 14 residues long. The germline CDR1 and CDR2 sequences are PRHDT and FYEKMQ (reference sequence). Trimming cost V 5 bases and J 1 base, with 11 bases left between them. In DNA form, the CDR3 reads TGTGCCAGCAGCCCACTCACGTGGAACACTGAAGCTTTCTTT. Its translation is CASSPLTWNTEAFF.

This chain joins TRBV4-1 and TRBJ2-4; TRBD2 aligns across 10 bases. Germline loops: CDR1 MGHRA, CDR2 YSYEKL. The CDR3 runs to 21 residues. V shed 0 bases and J 2 bases; nucleotides not matched to a gene: 16. The CDR3 DNA is TGCGCCAGCAGCCAAGAGGGGACTAGAGCGGGAGGGCCTTTTTCCAAAAACATTCAGTACTTC. It is translated as CASSQEGTRAGGPFSKNIQYF.

In regard to this clone: Distinct nucleotide sequences in the sample also encode this CDR3. The chain uses TRBV18 and TRBJ2-7; TRBD2 agrees at 8 bases. The germline V gene encodes CDR1 KGHSH and CDR2 LQKENI. Losses at the gene ends were 3 bases for V and 2 bases for J; bases not matched to a gene: 3. The length of the CDR3 is 14 residues. The DNA of the CDR3 is TGTGCCAGCTCACCCGGGGGGGGAGCCTACGAGCAGTACTTC. Protein sequence: CASSPGGGAYEQYF.

This sequence joins TRBV20-1 and TRBJ2-1, with a tentative D call TRBD1 (5 bases). Germline CDR1 and CDR2: DFQATT and SNEGSKA (reference sequence). The CDR3 runs to 11 residues. V shed 2 bases and J shed 15 bases, with 14 bases lying between them. The CDR3 region is CSARIGAGGFF. CDR3 bases: TGCAGTGCTAGAATAGGGGCAGGCGGGTTCTTC.

This chain joins TRBV7-2 and TRBJ2-2, with 8 positions matching TRBD2. The CDR3 runs to 15 residues. V dropped 0 bases and J dropped 5; count of bases not matched to a gene: 2. Per the germline V gene, CDR1 is SGHTA and CDR2 is FQGNSA. The CDR3 sequence: CASSLAAGGTGELFF. The CDR3 nucleotides are TGTGCCAGCAGCTTAGCTGCGGGGGGAACCGGGGAGCTGTTTTTT.

The chain links TRBV9 to TRBJ2-1; 7 bases match TRBD1. CDR1 and CDR2 from the germline V gene are SGDLS and YYNGEE. The CDR3 runs to 15 residues. The J segment lost 4 bases and the V segment lost 0 bases, leaving 4 bases of the junction unmatched. The CDR3 here is CASSVETGAYNEQFF. For the CDR3, the DNA is TGTGCCAGCAGCGTAGAAACAGGGGCATACAATGAGCAGTTCTTC. Combining the CDR3 with reference TRBV9 and TRBJ2-1 gives the whole variable domain DSGVTQTPKHLITATGQRVTLRCSPRSGDLSVYWYQQSLDQGLQFLIQYYNGEERAKGNILERFSAQQFPDLHSELNLSSLELGDSALYFCASSVETGAYNEQFFGPGTRLTVL.

The genes are TRBV5-6 and TRBJ1-3; no definite D call. CDR3 size: 14 residues. The germline CDR1 and CDR2 sequences are SGHDT and YYEEEE. The ends were cut back, 2 bases at V and 0 bases at J, with 6 bases in the middle. CDR3 bases: TGTGCCAGCAGCTTAAAATACTCTGGAAACACCATATATTTT. Protein: CASSLKYSGNTIYF. Drawing the rest from reference TRBV5-6 and TRBJ1-3, the complete variable domain is DAGVTQSPTHLIKTRGQQVTLRCSPKSGHDTVSWYQQALGQGPQFIFQYYEEEERQRGNFPDRFSGHQFPNYSSELNVNALLLGDSALYLCASSLKYSGNTIYFGEGSWLTVV.